The 22 T cell receptor beta chains presented below share a single source sample, sequenced in a study of identifying expanded T cells in peripheral blood. TCRdb keeps only in-frame clones here, not all; method: immunoSEQ multiplex PCR. In the table there are fewer than 130,000 clones, roughly 91% of which are singletons. The sample taken for sequencing was blood. The receptors here all came from a person between 18 and 70 years old in good health.

This chain joins TRBV7-9 and TRBJ1-2, with D uncertain. Looked up from germline, CDR1 is SEHNR and CDR2 is FQNEAQ (reference sequence). The CDR3 is made up of 15 amino acids. Trimming left V 2 bases short and J 4 bases short, with 14 bases between. CDR3: CASSLRADDLYGYTF. DNA of the CDR3: TGTGCCAGCAGCTTAAGGGCGGACGATCTCTATGGCTACACCTTC.

The chain has TRBV4-2 and TRBJ1-5, with D possibly matching TRBD1 (6 bases). The germline gives CDR1 LGHNA, CDR2 YNFKEQ. This CDR3 has 15 residues. V was clipped by 0 bases and J by 3 bases, with 9 bases between them. The CDR3 region has the DNA TGTGCCAGCAGCCAAGAAGGGGGAAACAATCAGCCCCAGCATTTT. It encodes CASSQEGGNNQPQHF.

This clone appeared a few times. The genes are TRBV19 and TRBJ1-6; no definite D call. CDR1 LNHDA and CDR2 SQIVND come from the germline V gene (reference sequence). This CDR3 comprises 13 residues. V lost 5 bases and J lost 5, with 7 bases in between. The CDR3 bases are TGTGCCAGTAGTCCTGGGGATAATTCACCCCTCCACTTT. This translates into CASSPGDNSPLHF.

This clone was found once. The rearrangement uses TRBV7-2 and TRBJ2-7, with a possible D match to TRBD2 (5 bases). Germline CDR1 SGHTA, CDR2 FQGNSA. V lost 1 base to trimming and J lost 6 bases, with 16 bases between them. This CDR3 contains 15 residues. CDR3 loop: CASSLVGPAEAEQYF. Here the CDR3 DNA reads TGTGCCAGCAGCTTAGTGGGTCCCGCGGAGGCCGAGCAGTACTTC.

J is TRBJ2-7 and V is TRBV27; D is undetermined. Trimming removed 7 bases at V and 5 bases at J, with 21 bases between. Germline loops: CDR1 MNHEY, CDR2 SMNVEV (reference sequence). CDR3 size: 15 residues. The DNA of the CDR3 is TGTGCCAGCAAACAGACGACCCTCCTCACGGACGAGCAGTACTTC. Protein sequence: CASKQTTLLTDEQYF.

V and J are TRBV2 and TRBJ2-7, with 7 bases identical to TRBD1. Trimming at V came to 9 bases and at J to 4 bases, leaving 6 bases not matched to a gene. This CDR3 has 12 residues. Germline-derived CDR1 and CDR2 are SNHLY and FYNNEI. The CDR3 DNA follows: TGTGCCAGTTTGGGACAGATTTACGAGCAGTACTTC. It encodes CASLGQIYEQYF.

V is TRBV27 and J is TRBJ2-1; TRBD1 agrees at 7 bases. The CDR3 extends over 17 amino acids. V shed 5 bases, J shed 0 bases, and the junction held 10 bases outside the gene matches. Germline lookup yields CDR1 MNHEY and CDR2 SMNVEV (reference sequence). The CDR3 nucleotides read TGTGCCAGCAGTATACTAACGACAGGGACCTCCTACAATGAGCAGTTCTTC. This translates into CASSILTTGTSYNEQFF.

The chain joins TRBV7-2 to TRBJ1-5; 7 positions agree with TRBD1. From germline, CDR1 is SGHTA and CDR2 FQGNSA. There are 16 residues in the CDR3. The V and J ends lost 5 bases and 4 bases, in that order; junction bases with no gene match: 11. CDR3 protein: CASSQRTGVGNQPQHF. In nucleotides, the CDR3 is TGTGCCAGCAGCCAGAGAACAGGGGTGGGGAATCAGCCCCAGCATTTT.

The chain carries TRBV7-2 and TRBJ1-2; D gene unclear. V lost 6 bases and J 2 bases, leaving 7 bases between the germline ends. Germline lookup yields CDR1 SGHTA and CDR2 FQGNSA. The CDR3 contains 12 residues. CDR3 protein: CASRLQNYGYTF. As DNA, the CDR3 is TGTGCCAGCAGGTTACAGAACTATGGCTACACCTTC.

The J gene is TRBJ1-4, the V gene TRBV5-6; D is ambiguous. In germline, CDR1 is SGHDT, CDR2 YYEEEE. The CDR3 length is 13 residues. Between the trimmed V and J ends, which lost 2 bases and 7 bases, there was a span of 9 bases. CDR3 sequence reads: CASSFRAAEKLFF. In DNA, the CDR3 is TGTGCCAGCAGCTTCCGGGCCGCTGAAAAACTGTTTTTT. The full variable domain, with the rest looked up from reference TRBV5-6 and TRBJ1-4, is DAGVTQSPTHLIKTRGQQVTLRCSPKSGHDTVSWYQQALGQGPQFIFQYYEEEERQRGNFPDRFSGHQFPNYSSELNVNALLLGDSALYLCASSFRAAEKLFFGSGTQLSVL.

The V and J genes are TRBV6-1 and TRBJ2-7; D not resolved. V was cut by 5 bases and J by 0 bases, with 11 bases left in between. Per germline, CDR1 MNHNS and CDR2 SASEGT. The CDR3 has 14 amino acids. The CDR3: CASSPGGHSYEQYF. DNA for the CDR3: TGTGCCAGCAGTCCAGGCGGTCACTCCTACGAGCAGTACTTC.

On this clone itself: The same CDR3 is also encoded by other DNA sequences in this sample. V and J are TRBV30 and TRBJ1-1; the D is unclear. The germline gives CDR1 GTSNPN, CDR2 SVGIG (reference sequence). The CDR3 runs 13 residues. V shed 0 bases and J shed 0 bases, with 5 bases lying between them. This CDR3 reads CAWSVLMNTEAFF. CDR3 DNA: TGTGCCTGGAGTGTACTCATGAACACTGAAGCTTTCTTT.

The V call is TRBV27, the J call TRBJ1-6, with a possible D match to TRBD1 (6 bases). The germline V gene encodes CDR1 MNHEY and CDR2 SMNVEV (reference sequence). The CDR3 has 15 residues. Trimming shortened V by 5 bases and J by 0 bases, and 8 bases separated the two germline ends. CDR3 protein: CASSNRASYNSPLHF. The CDR3 nucleotides are TGTGCCAGCAGTAACAGGGCCTCCTATAATTCACCCCTCCACTTT.

This chain links TRBV7-2 with TRBJ2-1; TRBD2 aligns across 9 bases. Looked up from germline, CDR1 is SGHTA and CDR2 is FQGNSA. This CDR3 spans 13 amino acids. The J segment lost 6 bases and the V segment lost 7 bases, leaving 4 bases of the junction unmatched. The CDR3 reads CASIAGDPNEQFF. CDR3 nucleotide sequence: TGTGCCAGCATAGCGGGGGACCCCAATGAGCAGTTCTTC.

This chain uses TRBV28 with TRBJ1-2; D is perhaps TRBD1 (5 bases). Germline V gene data show CDR1 as MDHEN and CDR2 as SYDVKM. The germline V and J ends were trimmed by 6 bases and 1 base, with 9 bases remaining between them. The CDR3 has 13 amino acids. The CDR3 spells CASRIGVNYGYTF. The CDR3 DNA reads as TGTGCCAGCAGGATAGGGGTTAACTATGGCTACACCTTC.

The V and J genes are TRBV19 and TRBJ1-3, with unresolved D. The germline V gene encodes CDR1 LNHDA and CDR2 SQIVND (reference sequence). This CDR3 comprises 16 residues. Trimming left V 6 bases short and J 2 bases short, with 17 bases between. The CDR3 loop is CASSTRVGVTGNTIYF. For the CDR3, the DNA is TGTGCCAGTAGCACTAGGGTCGGGGTAACTGGAAACACCATATATTTT. Full variable domain (rest looked up from reference TRBV19 and TRBJ1-3): DGGITQSPKYLFRKEGQNVTLSCEQNLNHDAMYWYRQDPGQGLRLIYYSQIVNDFQKGDIAEGYSVSREKKESFPLTVTSAQKNPTAFYLCASSTRVGVTGNTIYFGEGSWLTVV.

The CDR3 protein is CASSLLVNSYNEQFF. The CDR3 nucleotides are TGTGCCAGCAGCTTGCTGGTGAACTCCTACAATGAGCAGTTCTTC. The V call is TRBV5-6, the J call TRBJ2-1; the D is unclear. The CDR3 totals 15 residues. V lost 1 base and J lost 0, with 8 bases in between. Germline V lookup: CDR1 SGHDT, CDR2 YYEEEE.

The chain links TRBV28 to TRBJ1-1, with 9 bases matching TRBD1. The CDR3 has 19 residues. V was pared by 5 bases and J by 4 bases, with 20 bases of the junction left unmatched. Germline V gives CDR1 MDHEN, CDR2 SYDVKM. CDR3 sequence: CASSDIGQGIASAGTEAFF. The CDR3 DNA sequence: TGTGCCAGCAGTGATATTGGACAGGGGATCGCTAGTGCCGGCACTGAAGCTTTCTTT.

V is TRBV6-1 and J is TRBJ1-2; 8 bases line up with TRBD1. V was pared by 4 bases and J by 4 bases, with 5 bases of the junction left unmatched. Germline V gives CDR1 MNHNS, CDR2 SASEGT. The CDR3 extends over 14 amino acids. The chain's CDR3 is CASSGTGLTYGYTF. The CDR3 DNA follows: TGTGCCAGCAGTGGGACAGGGTTGACCTATGGCTACACCTTC.

This clone was seen once. The genes are TRBV6-6 and TRBJ2-3; maybe TRBD1 (6 bases). V was cut by 3 bases and J by 13 bases, with 17 bases left in between. The CDR3 extends over 13 amino acids. The V gene's germline CDR1 is MNHNY and CDR2 SVGAGI (reference sequence). The CDR3 nucleotides are TGTGCCAGCAGTTATCAGGGGACCGGCGAGAAGTATTTT. This gives the protein CASSYQGTGEKYF.

CDR3 bases: TGTGCCAGCAGTGAAGGAGAGGGCTACACCTTC. It is translated as CASSEGEGYTF. V is TRBV25-1 and J is TRBJ1-2; D gene unclear. V lost 2 bases and J lost 8, with 6 bases in between. Germline V gives CDR1 MGHDK, CDR2 SYGVNS. The CDR3 has 11 amino acids.

V is TRBV7-6 and J is TRBJ2-2; D is uncertain. The length of the CDR3 is 12 residues. Trimming pared 1 base from V and 7 bases from J, leaving 4 bases between. Germline V gene lookup returns CDR1 SGHVS and CDR2 FNYEAQ. CDR3 coding DNA: TGTGCCAGCAGCTTAGGGAACGGGGAGCTGTTTTTT. Translated, it gives CASSLGNGELFF.